Given below is one T cell receptor (beta chain) in context. CDR1 is SGHDT, CDR2 YYEEEE, per germline. Germline trimming cut 3 bases from V and 4 bases from J; bases unmatched to any gene: 3. The CDR3 is made up of 15 amino acids. Across fewer than 25 US areas, participants ranged in age from roughly 18 to 95 years. Assignments of participants to cohorts depended upon their own reported clinical history. Original analysis: Scientists estimated how many nucleated cells there were by amplifying reference gene primers. Assay: immunoSEQ multiplex PCR; the TCRdb copy retains only in-frame clones and omits some. V and J calls and clone size come straight from that table; D and trimming were deduced from the DNA. In the table there are 120,000 to 150,000 clones, over 75% of which are singletons. The data derive from a study of blood T cell repertoires in COVID-19.

This TCR was recovered from a woman aged 30 to 39 with acute COVID-19. The sample taken for sequencing was PBMCs or T cells enriched from blood (not recorded which). This sequence joins TRBV5-6 and TRBJ2-1, with 11 bases that match TRBD2. CDR3 nucleotides: TGTGCCAGCAGCTCCGGGACTAGCGGATACAATGAGCAGTTCTTC. Protein sequence: CASSSGTSGYNEQFF.